The next 4 T cell receptor beta chains were all read from a single sample in a study of CD8+CD57+ T cells in acquired aplastic anemia. The study profiled TCR beta VDJ and CDR3 using genomic DNA as template. TCRdb used MiXCR to reprocess the reads, holding one entry per CDR3 protein. The data show roughly 200,000 distinct CDR3 sequences, roughly 60% seen once. Whoever was chosen for sequencing had shown CD8+CD57+ cell expansion by flow cytometry. Sequenced material: sorted CD4+, CD8+, or CD8+CD57+ T cells (not recorded which) from PBMCs. These receptors were obtained from a human donor with aplastic anemia.

This clonotype was observed a few times. The chain recombines TRBV6-5 with TRBJ1-4; weak D call: TRBD1 (5 bases). Deletions cut 0 bases from V and 0 bases from J, with 8 bases between. CDR3 size: 16 residues. Germline V lookup: CDR1 MNHEY, CDR2 SVGAGI. The CDR3 loop is CASSYSPGATNEKLFF. For the CDR3, the DNA is TGTGCCAGCAGTTACTCCCCGGGGGCAACTAATGAAAAACTGTTTTTT.

This clonotype was picked up a small number of times. V gene TRBV2 combines with J gene TRBJ2-7, with TRBD2 matching over 9 bases. Germline trimming cut 9 bases from V and 3 bases from J; bases unmatched to any gene: 9. CDR3 size: 14 residues. CDR1 is SNHLY, CDR2 FYNNEI, per germline. CDR3 amino acids: CASQGGGAIYEQYF. CDR3 nucleotide sequence: TGTGCCAGTCAGGGCGGGGGGGCGATCTACGAGCAGTACTTC.

The chain has TRBV10-3 and TRBJ2-3; TRBD1 is a possible D gene (5 bases). V was trimmed by 10 bases and J by 2 bases, leaving 10 bases between them. There are 12 residues in the CDR3. Germline CDR1 is ENHRY and CDR2 is SYGVKD. This chain's CDR3 is CASIGATDTQYF. CDR3 in DNA: TGTGCCAGCATAGGGGCCACAGATACGCAGTATTTT.

The rearrangement joins TRBV5-1 to TRBJ2-7; possibly TRBD1 for D (5 bases). The V gene lost 6 bases and the J gene lost 6 bases, with 19 bases spanning the gap. Germline V gene sequence: CDR1 SGHRS, CDR2 YFSETQ. CDR3 size: 14 residues. The CDR3 bases are TGCGCCAGCAACCCGACAGTGCAGATGGGCGAGCAGTACTTC. Translating it yields CASNPTVQMGEQYF.